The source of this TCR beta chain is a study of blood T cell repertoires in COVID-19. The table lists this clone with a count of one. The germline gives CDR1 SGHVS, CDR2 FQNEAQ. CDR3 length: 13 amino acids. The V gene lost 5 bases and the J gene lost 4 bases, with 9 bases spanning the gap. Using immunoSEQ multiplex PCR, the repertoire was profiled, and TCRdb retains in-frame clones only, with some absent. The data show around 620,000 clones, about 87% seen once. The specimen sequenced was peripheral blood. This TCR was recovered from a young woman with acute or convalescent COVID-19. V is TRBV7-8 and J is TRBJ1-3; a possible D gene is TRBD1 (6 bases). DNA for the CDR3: TGTGCCAGCAGCCGGGGGCGAGGAAACACCATATATTTT. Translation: CASSRGRGNTIYF. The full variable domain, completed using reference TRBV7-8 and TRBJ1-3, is GAGVSQSPRYKVAKRGQDVALRCDPISGHVSLFWYQQALGQGPEFLTYFQNEAQLDKSGLPSDRFFAERPEGSVSTLKIQRTQQEDSAVYLCASSRGRGNTIYFGEGSWLTVV.